This T cell receptor beta chain comes out of a study of blood T cell repertoires in COVID-19. This clone was found once. Generated by immunoSEQ multiplex PCR, the TCRdb table keeps only in-frame clones and is missing some. The profile shows around 250,000 clones, 85% to 90% of them singletons. Cohorts were based on clinical histories the participants reported. The sequencing sample was made of PBMCs or T cells enriched from blood (not recorded which). This receptor was taken from a woman aged 25 to 39 with acute COVID-19.

The CDR3: CAISESTGTSTDTQYF. The CDR3 region has the DNA TGTGCCATCAGTGAGTCGACAGGGACAAGCACAGATACGCAGTATTTT. The genes are TRBV10-3 and TRBJ2-3, with TRBD1 identical over 7 bases. With 0 bases clipped from V and 0 bases from J, the junction kept 3 bases outside the gene matches. Germline loops: CDR1 ENHRY, CDR2 SYGVKD. The CDR3 contains 16 residues.